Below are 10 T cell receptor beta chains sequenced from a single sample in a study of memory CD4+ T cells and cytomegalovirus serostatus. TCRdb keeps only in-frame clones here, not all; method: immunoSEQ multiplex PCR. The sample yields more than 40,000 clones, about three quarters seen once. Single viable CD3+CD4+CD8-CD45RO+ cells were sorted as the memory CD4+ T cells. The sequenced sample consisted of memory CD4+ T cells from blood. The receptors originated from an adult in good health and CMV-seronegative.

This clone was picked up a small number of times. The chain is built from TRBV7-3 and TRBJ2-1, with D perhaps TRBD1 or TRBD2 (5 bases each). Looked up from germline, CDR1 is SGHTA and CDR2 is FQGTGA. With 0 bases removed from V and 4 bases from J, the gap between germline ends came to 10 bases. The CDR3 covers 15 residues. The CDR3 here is CASSLTERGYNEQFF. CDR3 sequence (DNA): TGTGCCAGCAGCTTAACGGAGAGGGGTTACAATGAGCAGTTCTTC.

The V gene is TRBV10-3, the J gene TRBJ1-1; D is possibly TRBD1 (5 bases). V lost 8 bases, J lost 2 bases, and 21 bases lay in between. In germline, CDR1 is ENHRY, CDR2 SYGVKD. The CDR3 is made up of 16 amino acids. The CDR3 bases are TGTGCCATCGGGGGAGGGACTCCAGGGATAAACACTGAAGCTTTCTTT. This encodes CAIGGGTPGINTEAFF.

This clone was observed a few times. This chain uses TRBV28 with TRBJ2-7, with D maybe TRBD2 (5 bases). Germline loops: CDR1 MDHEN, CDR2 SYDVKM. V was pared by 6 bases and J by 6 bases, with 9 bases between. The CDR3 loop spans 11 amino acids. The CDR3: CASRGAAEQYF. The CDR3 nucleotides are TGTGCCAGCAGAGGAGCGGCCGAGCAGTACTTC.

DNA for the CDR3: TGTGCCAGCAGTTTTGGGTCTATCCCTGAGCAGTTCTTC. Translation gives CASSFGSIPEQFF. This chain uses TRBV28 with TRBJ2-1; D gene uncertain. This CDR3 has 13 residues. Germline CDR1 MDHEN, CDR2 SYDVKM. The germline V and J ends were trimmed by 3 bases and 9 bases, with 12 bases remaining between them.

The DNA for the CDR3 is TGTGCCTGGAGTGCCCTGGGGCCAGATACGCAGTATTTT. Its translation: CAWSALGPDTQYF. This chain links TRBV30 with TRBJ2-3; D perhaps matches TRBD1 (5 bases). Trimming left V 1 base short and J 4 bases short, with 9 bases between. The germline V gene encodes CDR1 GTSNPN and CDR2 SVGIG (reference sequence). This CDR3 spans 13 amino acids.

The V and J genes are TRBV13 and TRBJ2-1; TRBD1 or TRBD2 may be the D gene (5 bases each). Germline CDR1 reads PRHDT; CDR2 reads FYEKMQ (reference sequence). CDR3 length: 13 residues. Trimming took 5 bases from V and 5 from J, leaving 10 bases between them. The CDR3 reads CASSHRDHNEQFF. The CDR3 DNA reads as TGTGCCAGCAGCCACCGGGACCACAATGAGCAGTTCTTC.

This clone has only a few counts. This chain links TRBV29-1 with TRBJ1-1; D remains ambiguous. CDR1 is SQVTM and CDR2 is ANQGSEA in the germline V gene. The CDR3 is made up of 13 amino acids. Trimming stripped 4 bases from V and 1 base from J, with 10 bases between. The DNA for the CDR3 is TGCAGCGTTGCGTACCTAGCGAACACTGAAGCTTTCTTT. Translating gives CSVAYLANTEAFF.

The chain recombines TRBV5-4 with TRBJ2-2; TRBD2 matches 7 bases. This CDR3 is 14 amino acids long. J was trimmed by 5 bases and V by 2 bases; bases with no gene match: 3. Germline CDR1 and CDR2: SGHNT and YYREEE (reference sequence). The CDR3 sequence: CASSLISGTGELFF. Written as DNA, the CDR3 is TGTGCCAGCAGCTTAATTAGCGGGACCGGGGAGCTGTTTTTT.

The CDR3 region is CASSLVSAGADTQYF. In DNA, the CDR3 is TGTGCCAGCAGTTTAGTCTCCGCAGGCGCGGATACGCAGTATTTT. The rearrangement links TRBV27 to TRBJ2-3, with D hard to call. The CDR3 runs 15 residues. The V gene lost 2 bases and the J gene lost 6 bases, with 15 bases spanning the gap. Germline-derived CDR1 and CDR2 are MNHEY and SMNVEV (reference sequence).

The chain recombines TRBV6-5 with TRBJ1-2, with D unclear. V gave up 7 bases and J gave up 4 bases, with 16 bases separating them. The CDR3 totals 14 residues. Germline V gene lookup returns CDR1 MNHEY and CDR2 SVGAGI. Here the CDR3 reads CASTRRDHGYGYTF. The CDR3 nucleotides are TGTGCCAGCACCCGGAGGGATCACGGCTATGGCTACACCTTC.